This TCR beta chain was retrieved from a study of cytomegalovirus exposure and HLA in healthy donors. About the study: Earlier work reported 100 million or so unique TCR beta sequences from 150 million to 200 million T cells.

With respect to this clone: Antigen unknown.

The ends were cut back, 5 bases at V and 0 bases at J, with 6 bases in the middle. The germline gives CDR1 SGHTA, CDR2 FQGNSA. The CDR3 covers 13 residues. Study-wide results and limits: Analysis performed later found more than 15,000 TCR beta sequences associated with HLA alleles at 0.05 false discovery rate.

This PCR relied on a set of 60 Vbeta primers and 13 Jbeta primers. Sequencing was performed with immunoSEQ multiplex PCR; in TCRdb, only in-frame clones are kept and a portion is missing. The data contain roughly 77,000 clones, 10% of them singletons. Sequences were obtained from PBMCs. This receptor was obtained from a man in his sixties in good health and CMV-seropositive. The rearrangement links TRBV7-2 to TRBJ2-3; D call uncertain. The CDR3 is CASSPHSTDTQYF. In nucleotides, the CDR3 is TGTGCCAGCAGCCCACATAGCACAGATACGCAGTATTTT.